A single sample is the source of the 22 T cell receptor beta chains below, sequenced in a study of a mutant IDH1 vaccine in newly diagnosed glioma. Time point denoted: week 23, last vaccination. What each vaccine dose contained was 300 ug of mutant IDH1 20-mer peptide, accompanied by topical imiquimod. No antigen has been assigned to these receptors. Sequencing was performed with immunoSEQ multiplex PCR; in TCRdb, only in-frame clones are kept and a portion is missing. The sample holds roughly 40,000 clones; roughly 90% are singletons and the top ten take less than 5%. The source material was PBMCs, sampled from a glioma patient whose treatment included an IDH1 peptide vaccine. The receptors shown here come from a man aged 50 to 60 with glioma.

The CDR3 here is CASSPGAYGYTF. CDR3 in DNA: TGTGCCAGCAGTCCCGGGGCCTATGGCTACACCTTC. The chain couples TRBV28 to TRBJ1-2; D is possibly TRBD1 (5 bases). CDR1 MDHEN and CDR2 SYDVKM come from the germline V gene. The CDR3 sequence is 12 residues long. Trimming removed 5 bases at V and 4 bases at J, with 8 bases between.

The J gene is TRBJ2-6, the V gene TRBV6-6, with 9 bases fitting TRBD1. Germline-derived CDR1 and CDR2 are MNHNY and SVGAGI (reference sequence). Unmatched junction bases numbered 13, after V lost 6 bases and J lost 13 bases. The CDR3 loop spans 15 amino acids. CDR3 coding DNA: TGTGCCAGCAGAAGCCGGGACAGGGCTAATTTTGTCCTGACTTTC. As protein: CASRSRDRANFVLTF.

The chain has TRBV6-5 and TRBJ2-1, with D tentatively TRBD1 (6 bases). Germline CDR1 and CDR2: MNHEY and SVGAGI. There are 16 residues in the CDR3. V was pared by 4 bases and J by 7 bases, with 20 bases between. The CDR3 DNA sequence: TGTGCCAGCAGTTTAACCGGGACACCGTATCGGAATGAGCAGTTCTTC. Translation gives CASSLTGTPYRNEQFF.

This chain joins TRBV5-1 and TRBJ2-2, with 9 bases that match TRBD1. The CDR3 length is 15 residues. From germline, CDR1 is SGHRS and CDR2 YFSETQ. V was clipped by 1 base and J by 6 bases; unmatched bases: 4. The CDR3 reads CASSLRQGGSGELFF. CDR3 DNA: TGCGCCAGCAGCTTGAGACAGGGGGGATCCGGGGAGCTGTTTTTT.

This clone was detected once. This chain joins TRBV29-1 and TRBJ2-3; 8 nucleotides agree with TRBD2. The CDR3 runs to 13 residues. The germline V gene encodes CDR1 SQVTM and CDR2 ANQGSEA. The J segment lost 1 base and the V segment lost 6 bases, leaving 3 bases of the junction unmatched. The CDR3 loop reads CSVISGGTDTQYF. The CDR3 coding sequence is TGCAGCGTCATTAGCGGGGGCACAGATACGCAGTATTTT.

Turning to this clone: At one of its ends the junction is not consistent with the germline gene, which may arise from a read error. The chain links TRBV2 to TRBJ2-1; D gene unclear. CDR1 and CDR2 (germline): SNHLY, FYNNEI. This CDR3 is built from 14 residues. The DNA of the CDR3 is TGTGCCAGCAGTGATATAGGCTCCGACAATGAGCAGTTCTTC. Residues: CASSDIGSDNEQFF.

The rearrangement uses TRBV28 and TRBJ1-1, with D perhaps TRBD1 (5 bases). Looked up from germline, CDR1 is MDHEN and CDR2 is SYDVKM. The CDR3 has 14 amino acids. V was pared by 9 bases and J by 5 bases, with 19 bases between. For the CDR3, the DNA is TGTGCCAGTGTCGCGTCGGTGGGGGGGACTGAAGCTTTCTTT. As protein: CASVASVGGTEAFF. The full variable domain, its missing parts supplied by reference TRBV28 and TRBJ1-1, is DVKVTQSSRYLVKRTGEKVFLECVQDMDHENMFWYRQDPGLGLRLIYFSYDVKMKEKGDIPEGYSVSREKKERFSLILESASTNQTSMYLCASVASVGGTEAFFGQGTRLTVV.

The CDR3 DNA reads as TGTGCCAGCATACTAGCGGGGGGGAAGGAGACCCAGTACTTC. This sequence encodes CASILAGGKETQYF. This chain connects TRBV27 to TRBJ2-5; 13 positions match TRBD2. CDR1 is MNHEY and CDR2 is SMNVEV in the germline V gene (reference sequence). The CDR3 has 14 residues. The J segment lost 5 bases and the V segment lost 7 bases, leaving 4 bases of the junction unmatched.

The chain couples TRBV28 to TRBJ1-2; D may be TRBD1 (6 bases). CDR1 and CDR2 (germline): MDHEN, SYDVKM. The CDR3 contains 17 residues. With 6 bases removed from V and 0 bases from J, the gap between germline ends came to 20 bases. CDR3 loop: CASRDFRGTTANYGYTF. CDR3 DNA: TGTGCCAGCAGGGACTTCAGGGGCACCACTGCTAACTATGGCTACACCTTC.

J is TRBJ1-5 and V is TRBV28, with TRBD1 identical over 12 bases. Unmatched junction bases numbered 9, after V lost 7 bases and J lost 2 bases. Germline V gives CDR1 MDHEN, CDR2 SYDVKM. The CDR3 has 17 amino acids. CDR3 bases: TGTGCCAGCATCGGGGGACAGGGGGCTAAGGGCAATCAGCCCCAGCATTTT. Amino acids: CASIGGQGAKGNQPQHF.

This clone came up a few times. The chain couples TRBV15 to TRBJ1-4; no clear D gene. V was trimmed by 5 bases and J by 4 bases, leaving 11 bases between them. The CDR3 loop spans 14 amino acids. Germline V gene data show CDR1 as LNHNV and CDR2 as YYDKDF (reference sequence). In nucleotides, the CDR3 is TGTGCCACCAGCCTCCGGACGGTTAATGAAAAACTGTTTTTT. Translation: CATSLRTVNEKLFF.

For this clone: Germline is not matched at one junction end, which may reflect a read error. V is TRBV30 and J is TRBJ2-1; D remains ambiguous. This CDR3 is 14 amino acids long. Looked up from germline, CDR1 is GTSNPN and CDR2 is SVGIG (reference sequence). In DNA form, the CDR3 reads TGTGCCTGGAGTGTCTTTAAAACGCCGCCCAAGCTACTCTTC. Translating gives CAWSVFKTPPKLLF.

The chain recombines TRBV4-2 with TRBJ1-6; D is perhaps TRBD1 (5 bases). There are 24 residues in the CDR3. V was cut by 2 bases and J by 6 bases, with 38 bases left in between. Germline V gene lookup returns CDR1 LGHNA and CDR2 YNFKEQ. The CDR3 spells CASSQRGGLSPPRGSSGRNSPLHF. CDR3 coding DNA: TGTGCCAGCAGCCAAAGGGGAGGGCTCTCACCCCCTAGGGGATCGTCCGGCCGTAATTCACCCCTCCACTTT.

The chain recombines TRBV19 with TRBJ2-2; no clear D gene. Germline V gene lookup returns CDR1 LNHDA and CDR2 SQIVND (reference sequence). This CDR3 comprises 15 residues. V dropped 4 bases and J dropped 2 bases, with 11 bases sitting between them. CDR3 sequence reads: CASSTRPLNTGELFF. CDR3 nucleotide sequence: TGTGCCAGTAGTACCCGACCACTAAACACCGGGGAGCTGTTTTTT.

This clone was seen a single time. The chain links TRBV7-2 to TRBJ2-1, with 8 nucleotides matching TRBD2. The length of the CDR3 is 13 residues. Trimming cost V 2 bases and J 13 bases; bases outside gene matches: 7. Germline CDR1 reads SGHTA; CDR2 reads FQGNSA. The chain's CDR3 is CASSLTIAGSQFF. In DNA form, the CDR3 reads TGTGCCAGCAGCTTAACCATAGCGGGGAGTCAGTTCTTC.

The V gene is TRBV15, the J gene TRBJ1-1; the D is unclear. Trimming took off 5 bases at V and 2 bases at J, with 9 bases between the two ends. The length of the CDR3 is 13 residues. Germline V gene sequence: CDR1 LNHNV, CDR2 YYDKDF (reference sequence). As DNA, the CDR3 is TGTGCCACCAGCTTCCGAATCAACACTGAAGCTTTCTTT. This sequence encodes CATSFRINTEAFF.

This clone was picked up one time. V is TRBV5-1 and J is TRBJ1-1; 10 bases are a match to TRBD1. The ends lost 7 bases at V and 2 bases at J; junction bases unmatched: 2. The CDR3 is 13 amino acids. Germline lookup yields CDR1 SGHRS and CDR2 YFSETQ. The CDR3 loop reads CASGQGENTEAFF. The CDR3 nucleotides read TGCGCCAGCGGACAGGGGGAAAACACTGAAGCTTTCTTT.

V gene TRBV5-4 combines with J gene TRBJ1-1; 8 positions match TRBD1. The CDR3 loop spans 15 amino acids. V trimming: 4 bases; J trimming: 2 bases; junction bases outside the gene matches: 7. CDR1 SGHNT and CDR2 YYREEE come from the germline V gene (reference sequence). The CDR3 nucleotides are TGTGCCAGCAGCCGGTACGACAGGGGCAACACTGAAGCTTTCTTT. This gives the protein CASSRYDRGNTEAFF.

The gene calls are TRBV15 and TRBJ2-5; 10 bases agree with TRBD2. The CDR3 has 15 amino acids. The V gene end was trimmed by 3 bases and the J gene end by 6 bases; junction bases not matched to a gene: 7. CDR1 is LNHNV and CDR2 is YYDKDF in the germline V gene (reference sequence). The CDR3 is CATSRLAGASKTQYF. The CDR3 bases are TGTGCCACCAGCAGGCTAGCGGGAGCCTCGAAGACCCAGTACTTC.

The chain combines TRBV30 with TRBJ1-5; D remains ambiguous. The CDR3 is made up of 15 amino acids. Germline V gives CDR1 GTSNPN, CDR2 SVGIG (reference sequence). V was clipped by 0 bases and J by 2 bases, with 11 bases between them. The CDR3, as DNA: TGTGCCTGGAGTGTCGGCGACATTCGCAATCAGCCCCAGCATTTT. Its translation: CAWSVGDIRNQPQHF.

The chain combines TRBV29-1 with TRBJ1-2; TRBD1 matches 7 bases. The germline V gene has CDR1 SQVTM and CDR2 ANQGSEA. The CDR3 runs 15 residues. The V gene end was trimmed by 7 bases and the J gene end by 0 bases; junction bases not matched to a gene: 11. CDR3 nucleotides: TGCAGCGGGTTCGAACAGGGGATCCCTAACTATGGCTACACCTTC. Translated, it gives CSGFEQGIPNYGYTF.

The chain employs TRBV5-1 and TRBJ2-1; 9 positions agree with TRBD2. Trimming removed 1 base from V and 12 bases from J; junction bases left unmatched: 11. This CDR3 comprises 15 residues. Germline assignment: CDR1 SGHRS and CDR2 YFSETQ. This CDR3 reads CASSLNEGGGAVQFF. The CDR3 DNA follows: TGCGCCAGCAGCTTGAACGAAGGCGGGGGGGCTGTGCAGTTCTTC.